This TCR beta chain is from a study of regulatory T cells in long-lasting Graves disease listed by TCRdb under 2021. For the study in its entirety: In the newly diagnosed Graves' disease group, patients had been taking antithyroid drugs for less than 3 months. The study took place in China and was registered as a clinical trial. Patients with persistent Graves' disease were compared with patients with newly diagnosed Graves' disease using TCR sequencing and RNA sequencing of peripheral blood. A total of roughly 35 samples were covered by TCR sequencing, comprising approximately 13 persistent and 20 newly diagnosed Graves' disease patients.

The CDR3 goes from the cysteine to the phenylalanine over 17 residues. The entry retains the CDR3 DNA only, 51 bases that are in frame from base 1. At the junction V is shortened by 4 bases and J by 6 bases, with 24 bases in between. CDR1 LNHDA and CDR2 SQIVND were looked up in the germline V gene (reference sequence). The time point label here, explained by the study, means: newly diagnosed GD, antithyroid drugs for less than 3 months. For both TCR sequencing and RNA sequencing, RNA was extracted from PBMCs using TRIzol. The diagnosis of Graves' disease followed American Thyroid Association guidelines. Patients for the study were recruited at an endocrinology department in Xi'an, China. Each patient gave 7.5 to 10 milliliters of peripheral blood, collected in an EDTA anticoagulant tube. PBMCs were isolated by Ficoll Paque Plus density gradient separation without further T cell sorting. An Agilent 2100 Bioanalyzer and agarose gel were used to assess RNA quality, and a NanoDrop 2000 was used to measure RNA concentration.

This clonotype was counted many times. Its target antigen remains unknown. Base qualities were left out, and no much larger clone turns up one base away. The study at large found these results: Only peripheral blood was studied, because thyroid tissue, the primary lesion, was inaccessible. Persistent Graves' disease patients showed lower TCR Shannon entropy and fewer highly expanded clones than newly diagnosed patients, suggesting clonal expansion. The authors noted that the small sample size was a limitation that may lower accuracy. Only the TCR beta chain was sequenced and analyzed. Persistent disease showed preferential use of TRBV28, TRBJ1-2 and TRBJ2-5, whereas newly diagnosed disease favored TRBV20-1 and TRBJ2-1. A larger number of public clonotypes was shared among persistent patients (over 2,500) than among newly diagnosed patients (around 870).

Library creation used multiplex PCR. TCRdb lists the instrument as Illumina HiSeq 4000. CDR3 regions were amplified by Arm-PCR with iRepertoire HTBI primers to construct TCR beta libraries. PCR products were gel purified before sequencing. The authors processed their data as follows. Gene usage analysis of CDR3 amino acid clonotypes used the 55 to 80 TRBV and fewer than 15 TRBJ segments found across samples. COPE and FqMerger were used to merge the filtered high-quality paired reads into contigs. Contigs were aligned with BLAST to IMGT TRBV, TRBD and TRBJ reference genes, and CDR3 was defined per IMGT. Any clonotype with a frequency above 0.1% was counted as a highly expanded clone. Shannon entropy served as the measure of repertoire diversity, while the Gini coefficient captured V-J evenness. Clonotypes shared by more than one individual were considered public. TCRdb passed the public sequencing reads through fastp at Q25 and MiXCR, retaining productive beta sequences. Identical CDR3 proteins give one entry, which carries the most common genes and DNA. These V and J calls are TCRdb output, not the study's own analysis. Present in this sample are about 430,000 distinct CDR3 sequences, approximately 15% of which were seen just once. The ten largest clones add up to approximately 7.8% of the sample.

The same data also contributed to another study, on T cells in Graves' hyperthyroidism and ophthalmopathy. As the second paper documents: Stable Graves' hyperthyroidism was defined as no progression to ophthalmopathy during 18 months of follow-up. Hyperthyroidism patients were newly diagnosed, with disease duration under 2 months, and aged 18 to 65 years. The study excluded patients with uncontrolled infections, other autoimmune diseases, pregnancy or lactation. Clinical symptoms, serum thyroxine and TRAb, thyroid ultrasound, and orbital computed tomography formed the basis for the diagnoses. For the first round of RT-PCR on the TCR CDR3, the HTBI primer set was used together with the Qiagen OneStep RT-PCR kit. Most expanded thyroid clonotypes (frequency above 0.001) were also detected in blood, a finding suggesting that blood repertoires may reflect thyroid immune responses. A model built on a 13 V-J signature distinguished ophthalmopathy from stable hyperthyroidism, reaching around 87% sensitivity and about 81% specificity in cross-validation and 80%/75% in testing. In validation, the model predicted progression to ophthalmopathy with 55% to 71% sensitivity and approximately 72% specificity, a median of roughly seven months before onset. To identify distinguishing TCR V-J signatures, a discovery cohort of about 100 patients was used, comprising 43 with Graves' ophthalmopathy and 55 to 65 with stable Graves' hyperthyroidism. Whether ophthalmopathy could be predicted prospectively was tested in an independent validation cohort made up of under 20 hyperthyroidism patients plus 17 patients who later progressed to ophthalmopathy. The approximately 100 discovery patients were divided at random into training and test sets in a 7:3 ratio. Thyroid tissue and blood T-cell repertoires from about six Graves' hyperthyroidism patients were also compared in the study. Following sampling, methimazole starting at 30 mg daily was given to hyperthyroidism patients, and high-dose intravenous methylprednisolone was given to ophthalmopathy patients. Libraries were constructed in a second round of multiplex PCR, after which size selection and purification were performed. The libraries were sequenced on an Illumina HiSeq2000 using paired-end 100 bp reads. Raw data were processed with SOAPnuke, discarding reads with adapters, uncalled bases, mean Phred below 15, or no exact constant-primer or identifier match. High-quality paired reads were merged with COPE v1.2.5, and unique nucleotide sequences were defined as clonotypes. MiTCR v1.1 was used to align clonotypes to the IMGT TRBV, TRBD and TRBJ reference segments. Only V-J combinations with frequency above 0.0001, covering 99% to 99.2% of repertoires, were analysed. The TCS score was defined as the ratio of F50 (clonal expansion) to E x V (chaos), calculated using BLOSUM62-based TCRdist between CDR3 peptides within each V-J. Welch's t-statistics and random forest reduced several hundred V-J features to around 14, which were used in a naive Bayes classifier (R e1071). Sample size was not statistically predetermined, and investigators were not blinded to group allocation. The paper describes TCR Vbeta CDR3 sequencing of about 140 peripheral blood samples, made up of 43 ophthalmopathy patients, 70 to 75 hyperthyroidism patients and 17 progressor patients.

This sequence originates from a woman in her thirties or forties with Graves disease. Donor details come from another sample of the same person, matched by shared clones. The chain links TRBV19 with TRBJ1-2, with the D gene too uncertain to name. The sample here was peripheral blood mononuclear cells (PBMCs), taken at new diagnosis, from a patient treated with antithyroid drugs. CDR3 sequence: CASSTILGVSWEDGYTF. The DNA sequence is TGTGCCAGTAGTACCATCCTCGGAGTTTCTTGGGAAGATGGCTACACCTTC.